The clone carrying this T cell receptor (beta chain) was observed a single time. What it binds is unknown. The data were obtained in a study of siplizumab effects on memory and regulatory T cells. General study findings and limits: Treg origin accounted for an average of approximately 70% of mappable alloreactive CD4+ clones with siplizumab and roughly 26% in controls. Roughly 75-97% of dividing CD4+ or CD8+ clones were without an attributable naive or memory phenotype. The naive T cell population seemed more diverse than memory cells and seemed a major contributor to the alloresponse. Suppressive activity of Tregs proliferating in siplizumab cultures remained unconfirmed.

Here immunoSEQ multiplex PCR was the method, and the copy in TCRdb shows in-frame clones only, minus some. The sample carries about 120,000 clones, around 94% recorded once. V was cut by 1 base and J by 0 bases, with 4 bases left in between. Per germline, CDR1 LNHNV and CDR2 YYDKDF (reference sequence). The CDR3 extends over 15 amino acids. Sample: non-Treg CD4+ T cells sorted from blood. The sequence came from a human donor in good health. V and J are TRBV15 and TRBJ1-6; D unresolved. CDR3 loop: CATSRGRSYNSPLHF. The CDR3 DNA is TGTGCCACCAGCAGAGGCCGCTCCTATAATTCACCCCTCCACTTT.